This T cell receptor beta chain originates from a study of blood T cell repertoires in COVID-19. Study-wide background: Acute and convalescent COVID-19 specimens originated in the United States, Italy and Spain. T cells, B-cell-depleted T cells, or PBMCs provided the cDNA or gDNA that served as material.

The assay was immunoSEQ multiplex PCR, and TCRdb's table has in-frame clones only and misses some. The repertoire has under 200,000 clones, roughly 84% of them found once; the top ten carry approximately 8%. In Cohort 3, a recovered donor had either two negative PCRs, clearance, or symptom resolution. Germline CDR1 reads SGHTA; CDR2 reads FQGNSA. The CDR3 is 14 residues long. The V gene lost 2 bases and the J gene lost 5 bases, with 12 bases spanning the gap. This receptor was taken from a woman aged 50 to 60 who had recovered from COVID-19. Sequences were obtained from PBMCs or T cells enriched from blood (not recorded which). V and J are TRBV7-2 and TRBJ1-1; D uncertain. This chain's CDR3 is CASSLFRGETEAFF. CDR3 DNA: TGTGCCAGCAGCTTATTTCGGGGAGAGACTGAAGCTTTCTTT.